Listed here is a single TCR beta chain. The data were taken from a study of technical replicates of blood from a few donors. The table came from immunoSEQ multiplex PCR; TCRdb's copy has only in-frame clones and leaves some out. The repertoire has 85,000 to 100,000 clones, approximately 95% of them found once; the top ten carry over 0.25%. CDR3 size: 14 residues. CDR1 and CDR2 (germline): SGDLS, YYNGEE. The J segment lost 5 bases and the V segment lost 4 bases, leaving 8 bases of the junction unmatched. The source material was T cells isolated from PBMCs. The rearrangement links TRBV9 to TRBJ1-1; 7 nucleotides align to TRBD1. The receptor comes from a human donor in good health. CDR3: CASSSSGGLTEAFF. The CDR3 region has the DNA TGTGCCAGCAGCAGCTCAGGGGGGTTGACTGAAGCTTTCTTT.